This T cell receptor beta chain was profiled in a study of Ad26.COV2.S vaccination and SARS-CoV-2 variants. Study-level information: Vaccine-arm donor from the placebo-controlled COV1001 Ad26.COV2.S trial.

About this clone: Its matching antigen is unknown.

The treatment here: roughly 20 received Ad26.COV2.S at low or high dose, single or two shots; about 5 received placebo; per-sample allocation not given. Vaccine and placebo recipients were sampled on day 63 after the first injection. General study findings and limits: Relative to placebo recipients, vaccine recipients exhibited elevated spike-specific TCR breadth. Comparable non-spike TCR breadth was observed in vaccine and placebo recipients. Responses of spike-specific T cells (both CD8+ and CD4+) reportedly showed substantial breadth after vaccination.

V shed 8 bases and J shed 0 bases, with 19 bases lying between them. Germline CDR1 is MNHNY and CDR2 is SVGAGI (reference sequence). There are 16 residues in the CDR3. Measured with immunoSEQ multiplex PCR; TCRdb has only the in-frame clones, and not every one. Of under 550,000 clones listed, 90% are singletons. The sequences come from peripheral blood, collected in a trial of Ad26.COV2.S vaccine versus placebo. The chain is built from TRBV6-6 and TRBJ2-5; D ambiguous. This TCR came from a person aged 18-65 years who received the Ad26.COV2.S COVID-19 vaccine or a placebo. The CDR3 loop reads CASRSSAPLNQETQYF. The CDR3 nucleotides are TGTGCCAGCCGCTCCTCAGCCCCACTAAACCAAGAGACCCAGTACTTC.